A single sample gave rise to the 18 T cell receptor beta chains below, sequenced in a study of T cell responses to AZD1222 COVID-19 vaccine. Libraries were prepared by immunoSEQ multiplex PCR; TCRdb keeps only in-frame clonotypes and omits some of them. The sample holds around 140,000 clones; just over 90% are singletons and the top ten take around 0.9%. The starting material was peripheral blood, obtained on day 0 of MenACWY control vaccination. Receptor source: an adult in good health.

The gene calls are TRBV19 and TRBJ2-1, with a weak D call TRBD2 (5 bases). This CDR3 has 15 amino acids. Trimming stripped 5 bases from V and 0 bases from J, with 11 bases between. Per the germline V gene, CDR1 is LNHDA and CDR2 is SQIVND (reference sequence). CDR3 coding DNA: TGTGCCAGTAGTTTTGCGGGTAGCTCCTACAATGAGCAGTTCTTC. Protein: CASSFAGSSYNEQFF.

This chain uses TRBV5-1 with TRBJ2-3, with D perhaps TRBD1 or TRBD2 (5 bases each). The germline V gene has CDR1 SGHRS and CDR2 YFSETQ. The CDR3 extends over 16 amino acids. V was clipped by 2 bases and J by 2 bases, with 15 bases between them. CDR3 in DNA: TGCGCCAGCAGCTTTCAGGGCCGGGGAGACACAGATACGCAGTATTTT. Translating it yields CASSFQGRGDTDTQYF.

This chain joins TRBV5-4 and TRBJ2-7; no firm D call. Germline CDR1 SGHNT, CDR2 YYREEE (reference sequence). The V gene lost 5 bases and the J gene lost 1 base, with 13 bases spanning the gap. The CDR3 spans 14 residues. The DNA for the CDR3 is TGTGCCAGCAGTCCGGAGACCGATTCCTACGAGCAGTACTTC. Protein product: CASSPETDSYEQYF.

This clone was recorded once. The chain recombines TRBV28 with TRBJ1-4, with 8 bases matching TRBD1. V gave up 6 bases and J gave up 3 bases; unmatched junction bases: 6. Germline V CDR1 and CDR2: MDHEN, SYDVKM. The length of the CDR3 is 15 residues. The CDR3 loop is CASSGSDRANEKLFF. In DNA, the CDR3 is TGTGCCAGCAGCGGATCGGACAGGGCTAATGAAAAACTGTTTTTT.

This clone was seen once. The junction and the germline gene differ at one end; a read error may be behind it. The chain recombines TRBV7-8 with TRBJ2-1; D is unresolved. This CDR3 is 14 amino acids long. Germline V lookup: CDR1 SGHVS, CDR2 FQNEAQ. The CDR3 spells CASSLARYGNEQFF. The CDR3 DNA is TGTGCCAGCAGTTTAGCCCGGTACGGCAATGAGCAGTTCTTC. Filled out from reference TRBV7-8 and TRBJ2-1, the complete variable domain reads GAGVSQSPRYKVAKRGQDVALRCDPISGHVSLFWYQQALGQGPEFLTYFQNEAQLDKSGLPSDRFFAERPEGSVSTLKIQRTQQEDSAVYLCASSLARYGNEQFFGPGTRLTVL.

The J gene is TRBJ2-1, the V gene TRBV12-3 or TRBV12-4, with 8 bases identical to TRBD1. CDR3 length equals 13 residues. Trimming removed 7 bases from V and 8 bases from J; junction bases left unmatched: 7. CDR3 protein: CASKDRVWDEQFF. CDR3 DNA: TGTGCCAGCAAGGACAGGGTCTGGGATGAGCAGTTCTTC.

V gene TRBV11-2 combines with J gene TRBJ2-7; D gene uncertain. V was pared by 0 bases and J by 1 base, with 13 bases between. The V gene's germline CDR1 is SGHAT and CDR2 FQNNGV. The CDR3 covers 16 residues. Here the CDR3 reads CASSLDLMPVSYEQYF. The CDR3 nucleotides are TGTGCCAGCAGCTTAGATCTGATGCCGGTATCCTACGAGCAGTACTTC.

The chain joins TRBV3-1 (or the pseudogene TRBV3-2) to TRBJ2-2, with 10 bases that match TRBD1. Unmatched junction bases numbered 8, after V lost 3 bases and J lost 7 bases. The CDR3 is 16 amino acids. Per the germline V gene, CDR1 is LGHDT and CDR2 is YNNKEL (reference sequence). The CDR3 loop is CASSQGDRGTVGELFF. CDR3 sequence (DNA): TGTGCCAGCAGCCAGGGGGACAGGGGTACCGTCGGGGAGCTGTTTTTT.

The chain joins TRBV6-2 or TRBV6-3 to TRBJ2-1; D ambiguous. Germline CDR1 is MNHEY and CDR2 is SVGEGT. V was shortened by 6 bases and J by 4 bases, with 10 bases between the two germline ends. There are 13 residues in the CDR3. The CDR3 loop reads CASSRSVYNEQFF. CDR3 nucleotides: TGTGCCAGCAGCAGGAGCGTTTACAATGAGCAGTTCTTC.

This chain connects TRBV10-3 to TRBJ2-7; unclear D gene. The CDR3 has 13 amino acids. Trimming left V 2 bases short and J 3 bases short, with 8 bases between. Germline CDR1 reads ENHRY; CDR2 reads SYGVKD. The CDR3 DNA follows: TGTGCCATCAGTGAGCTCAGACACTACGAGCAGTACTTC. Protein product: CAISELRHYEQYF.

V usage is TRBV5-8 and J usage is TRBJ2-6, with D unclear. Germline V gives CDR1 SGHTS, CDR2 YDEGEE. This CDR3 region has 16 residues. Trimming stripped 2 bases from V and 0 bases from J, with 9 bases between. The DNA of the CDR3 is TGTGCCAGCAGCTTCCCCGTACGCTCTGGGGCCAACGTCCTGACTTTC. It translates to CASSFPVRSGANVLTF.

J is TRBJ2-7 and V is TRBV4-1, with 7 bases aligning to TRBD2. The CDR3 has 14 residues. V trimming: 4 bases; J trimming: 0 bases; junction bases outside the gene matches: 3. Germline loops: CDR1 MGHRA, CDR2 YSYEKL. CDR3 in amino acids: CASSLGLFSYEQYF. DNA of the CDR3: TGCGCCAGCAGCCTGGGACTATTCTCCTACGAGCAGTACTTC.

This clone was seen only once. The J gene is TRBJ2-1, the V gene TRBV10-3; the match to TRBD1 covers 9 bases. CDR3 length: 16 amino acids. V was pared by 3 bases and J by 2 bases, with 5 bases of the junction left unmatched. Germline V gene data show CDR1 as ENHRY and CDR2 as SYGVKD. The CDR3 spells CAISDRTGATYNEQFF. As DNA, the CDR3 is TGTGCCATCAGTGACAGGACAGGGGCAACCTACAATGAGCAGTTCTTC.

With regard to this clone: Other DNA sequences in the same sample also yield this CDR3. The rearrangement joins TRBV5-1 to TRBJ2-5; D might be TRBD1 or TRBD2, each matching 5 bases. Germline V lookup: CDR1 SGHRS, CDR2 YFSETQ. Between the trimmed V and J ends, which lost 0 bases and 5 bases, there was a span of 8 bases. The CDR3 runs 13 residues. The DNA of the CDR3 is TGCGCCAGCAGCTTGGGGGGCGGGGAGACCCAGTACTTC. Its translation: CASSLGGGETQYF.

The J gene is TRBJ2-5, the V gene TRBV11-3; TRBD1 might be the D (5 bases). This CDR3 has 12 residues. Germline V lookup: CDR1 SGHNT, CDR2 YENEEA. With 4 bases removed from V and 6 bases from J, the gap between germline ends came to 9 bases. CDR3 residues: CASSSQGKTQYF. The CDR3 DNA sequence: TGTGCCAGCAGCTCCCAGGGAAAGACCCAGTACTTC.

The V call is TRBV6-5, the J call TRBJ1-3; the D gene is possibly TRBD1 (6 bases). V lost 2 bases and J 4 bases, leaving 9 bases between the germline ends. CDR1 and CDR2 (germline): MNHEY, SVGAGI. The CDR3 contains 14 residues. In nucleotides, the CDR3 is TGTGCCAGCAGTTACGGGGGCCTCGGAAACACCATATATTTT. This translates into CASSYGGLGNTIYF.

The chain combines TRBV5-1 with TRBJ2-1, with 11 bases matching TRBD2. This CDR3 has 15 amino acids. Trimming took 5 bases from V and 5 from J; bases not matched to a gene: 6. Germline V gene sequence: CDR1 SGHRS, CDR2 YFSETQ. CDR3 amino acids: CASRSGTSGDNEQFF. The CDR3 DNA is TGCGCCAGCAGAAGCGGGACTAGCGGAGACAATGAGCAGTTCTTC.

This CDR3 reads CASSTGTGHGYTF. In nucleotides, the CDR3 is TGTGCCAGCAGCACCGGGACAGGGCATGGCTACACCTTC. This sequence joins TRBV12-3 or TRBV12-4 and TRBJ1-2; the match to TRBD1 covers 9 bases. This CDR3 contains 13 residues. V lost 6 bases to trimming and J lost 6 bases; unmatched junction nucleotides: 5.